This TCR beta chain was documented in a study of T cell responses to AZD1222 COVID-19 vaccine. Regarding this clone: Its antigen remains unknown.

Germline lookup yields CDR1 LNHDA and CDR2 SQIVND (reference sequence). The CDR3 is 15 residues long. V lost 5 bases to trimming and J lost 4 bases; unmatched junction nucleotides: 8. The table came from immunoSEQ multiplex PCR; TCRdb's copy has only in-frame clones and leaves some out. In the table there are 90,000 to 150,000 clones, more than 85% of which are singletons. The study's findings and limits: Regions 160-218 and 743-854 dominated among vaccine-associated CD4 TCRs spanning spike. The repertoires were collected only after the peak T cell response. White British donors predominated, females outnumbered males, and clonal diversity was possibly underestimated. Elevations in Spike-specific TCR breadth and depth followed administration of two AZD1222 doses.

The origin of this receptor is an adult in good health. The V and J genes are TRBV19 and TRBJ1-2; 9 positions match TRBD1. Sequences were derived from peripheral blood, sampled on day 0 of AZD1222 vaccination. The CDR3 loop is CASSVRDRASYGYTF. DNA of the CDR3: TGTGCCAGTAGTGTCCGGGACAGGGCAAGCTATGGCTACACCTTC.